The T cell receptor (beta chain) described here comes from a study of blood T cell repertoires in COVID-19. The CDR3 contains 16 residues. Germline values: CDR1 SEHNR, CDR2 FQNEAQ (reference sequence). J gave up 7 bases and V 5 bases, and 12 bases lay outside the gene matches. This clone has a single count. Methods used by the authors: Amplification from reference gene primers served as the basis for estimated nucleated cell counts. Profiled with immunoSEQ multiplex PCR; TCRdb holds only in-frame clones, not every one. Clonal size and the V and J genes are those of that table, whereas D and trimming came from the DNA. This table has under 150,000 clones, about 90% appearing once.

Sequencing was performed on peripheral blood. The chain has TRBV7-9 and TRBJ2-1; 9 bases are a match to TRBD2. The TCR originated in a man between 45 and 60 years old with active or convalescent COVID-19. CDR3 coding DNA: TGTGCCAGCAGCGAACGGACTAGCGCCTTAGGAAATGAGCAGTTCTTC. Amino acids: CASSERTSALGNEQFF. Combining the CDR3 with reference TRBV7-9 and TRBJ2-1 gives the whole variable domain DTGVSQNPRHKITKRGQNVTFRCDPISEHNRLYWYRQTLGQGPEFLTYFQNEAQLEKSRLLSDRFSAERPKGSFSTLEIQRTEQGDSAMYLCASSERTSALGNEQFFGPGTRLTVL.